One and the same sample provided the 8 T cell receptor beta chains below, sequenced in a study of tumor-infiltrating lymphocytes in primary liver carcinoma. Blood RNA came from unsorted whole blood; germline DNA was also extracted. Constant-region priming of roughly 490 ng total RNA yielded TCR beta cDNA. For TCR beta, libraries were produced by three nested multiplex PCR rounds using slightly modified ARM-PCR. It was with TRBV1-TRBV30 forward primers and a C-beta reverse primer that the first two PCR rounds were run, at approximately 10 cycles each. TCRdb reprocessed the multiplex PCR reads via MiXCR and lists one record per CDR3 protein. The sample contains about 330,000 distinct CDR3 sequences, around three fifths of which appear only once. The material sequenced was peripheral blood. The origin of the receptors is a man in his forties with primary liver carcinoma and hepatitis B virus infection.

This clonotype was counted between two and nine times. CDR3 sequence reads: CASSAFDTQYF. The CDR3, as DNA: TGTGCCAGCAGCGCGTTTGATACGCAGTATTTT. The chain carries TRBV7-9 and TRBJ2-3, with no clear D. V lost 5 bases to trimming and J lost 6 bases, with 6 bases between them. CDR3 length: 11 amino acids. Germline lookup yields CDR1 SEHNR and CDR2 FQNEAQ (reference sequence).

The chain couples TRBV7-8 to TRBJ1-2; D is uncertain. CDR1 and CDR2 from the germline V gene are SGHVS and FQNEAQ. This CDR3 region has 17 residues. The V end lost 1 base, the J end lost 7 bases, and 22 bases lay between the germline ends. CDR3 sequence (DNA): TGTGCCAGCAGCTTAGTTAGGGTTATTCCAGAATTATCTGGCTACACCTTC. Translation gives CASSLVRVIPELSGYTF. The full variable domain, in which reference TRBV7-8 and TRBJ1-2 provide the parts outside the CDR3, is GAGVSQSPRYKVAKRGQDVALRCDPISGHVSLFWYQQALGQGPEFLTYFQNEAQLDKSGLPSDRFFAERPEGSVSTLKIQRTQQEDSAVYLCASSLVRVIPELSGYTFGSGTRLTVV.

The rearrangement joins TRBV12-3 or TRBV12-4 to TRBJ2-4; TRBD2 matches 8 bases. The CDR3 length is 12 residues. The junction had 8 bases not matched to a gene; V was cut back by 4 bases and J by 15 bases. The chain's CDR3 is CASSSPAGAPYF. In nucleotides, the CDR3 is TGTGCCAGCAGTTCCCCAGCGGGAGCCCCGTACTTC.

Note on this clonotype: A read error may be the cause here, since a much bigger clone is one base away. This rearrangement joins TRBV6-2 or TRBV6-3 to TRBJ2-1, with a tentative D call TRBD2 (5 bases). Germline V gene lookup returns CDR1 MNHEY and CDR2 SVGEGT. The V end was cut by 4 bases, the J end by 1 base, with 11 bases between. The CDR3 runs to 15 residues. The CDR3 reads CASSLRLPSYNEQFF. In DNA form, the CDR3 reads TGTGCCAGCAGTTTGAGACTACCATCCTACAATGAGCAGTTCTTC.

The genes are TRBV12-5 and TRBJ1-2, with D uncertain. The CDR3 has 14 residues. Trimming removed 5 bases at V and 8 bases at J, with 18 bases between. Germline V gives CDR1 LGHNT, CDR2 FRNRAP. Here the CDR3 reads CASGTLAWGGGYTF. CDR3 sequence (DNA): TGTGCTAGTGGTACCCTTGCATGGGGAGGAGGCTACACCTTC.

Notes on this clonotype: Mismatch with germline at one junction end may stem from a read error. The rearrangement links TRBV4-3 to TRBJ2-1, with D possibly matching TRBD2 (5 bases). The germline V gene encodes CDR1 LGHNA and CDR2 YSLEER. The CDR3 extends over 12 amino acids. The CDR3 loop is CPSSQDYDEQFF. CDR3 DNA: TGCCCCAGCAGCCAAGACTACGATGAGCAGTTCTTC.

The chain carries TRBV28 and TRBJ2-4; D is tentatively TRBD1 or TRBD2 (6 bases each). The germline gives CDR1 MDHEN, CDR2 SYDVKM. V lost 2 bases to trimming and J lost 9 bases, with 8 bases between them. The CDR3 runs to 12 residues. Here the CDR3 DNA reads TGTGCCAGCAGTTTACGGGGGCGCATTCAGTACTTC. It codes for CASSLRGRIQYF.

This sequence joins TRBV11-2 and TRBJ1-2; 7 bases line up with TRBD1. The germline gives CDR1 SGHAT, CDR2 FQNNGV. The junction had 11 bases not matched to a gene; V was cut back by 0 bases and J by 4 bases. The CDR3 is 17 amino acids. The CDR3 DNA reads as TGTGCCAGCAGCTTAGATTCCCCAGGACAGGCCTCCTATGGCTACACCTTC. This translates into CASSLDSPGQASYGYTF.